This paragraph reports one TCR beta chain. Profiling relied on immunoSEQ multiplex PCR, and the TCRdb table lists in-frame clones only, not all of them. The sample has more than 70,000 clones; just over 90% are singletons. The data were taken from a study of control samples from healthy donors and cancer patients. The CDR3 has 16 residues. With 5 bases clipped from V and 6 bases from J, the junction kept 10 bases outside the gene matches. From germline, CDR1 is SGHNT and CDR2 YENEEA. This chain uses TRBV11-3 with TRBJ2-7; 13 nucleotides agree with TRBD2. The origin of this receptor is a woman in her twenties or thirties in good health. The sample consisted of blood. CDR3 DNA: TGTGCCAGCAGCCATACAGGACTAGCGGGAGTAGGCGAGCAGTACTTC. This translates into CASSHTGLAGVGEQYF.